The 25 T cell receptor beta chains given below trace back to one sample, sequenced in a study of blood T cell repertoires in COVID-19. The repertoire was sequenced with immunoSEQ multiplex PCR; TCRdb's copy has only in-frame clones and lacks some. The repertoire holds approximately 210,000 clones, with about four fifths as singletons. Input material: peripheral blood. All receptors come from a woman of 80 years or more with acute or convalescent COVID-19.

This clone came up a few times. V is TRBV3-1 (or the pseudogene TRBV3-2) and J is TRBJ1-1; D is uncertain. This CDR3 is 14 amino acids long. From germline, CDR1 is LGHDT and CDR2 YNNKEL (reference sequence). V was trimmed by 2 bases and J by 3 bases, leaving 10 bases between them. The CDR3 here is CASSQIKGDTEAFF. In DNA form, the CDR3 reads TGTGCCAGCAGCCAAATTAAGGGAGACACTGAAGCTTTCTTT.

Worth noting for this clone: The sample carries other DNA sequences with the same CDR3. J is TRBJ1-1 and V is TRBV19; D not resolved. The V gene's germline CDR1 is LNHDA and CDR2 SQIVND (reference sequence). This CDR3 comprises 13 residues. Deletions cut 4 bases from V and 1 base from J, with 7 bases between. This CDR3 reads CASSSTENTEAFF. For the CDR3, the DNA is TGTGCCAGTAGTAGTACAGAGAACACTGAAGCTTTCTTT.

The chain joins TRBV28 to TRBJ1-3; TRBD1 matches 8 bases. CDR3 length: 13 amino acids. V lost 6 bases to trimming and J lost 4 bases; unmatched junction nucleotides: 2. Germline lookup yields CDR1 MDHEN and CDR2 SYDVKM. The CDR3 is CASRTGVGNTIYF. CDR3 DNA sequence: TGTGCCAGCAGGACAGGGGTAGGAAACACCATATATTTT.

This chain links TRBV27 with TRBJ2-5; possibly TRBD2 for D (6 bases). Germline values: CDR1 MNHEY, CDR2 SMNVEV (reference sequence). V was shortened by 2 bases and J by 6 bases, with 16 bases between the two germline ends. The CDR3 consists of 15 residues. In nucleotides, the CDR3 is TGTGCCAGCAGTTTACTGGCGGGGTCGAGAAAGACCCAGTACTTC. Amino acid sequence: CASSLLAGSRKTQYF.

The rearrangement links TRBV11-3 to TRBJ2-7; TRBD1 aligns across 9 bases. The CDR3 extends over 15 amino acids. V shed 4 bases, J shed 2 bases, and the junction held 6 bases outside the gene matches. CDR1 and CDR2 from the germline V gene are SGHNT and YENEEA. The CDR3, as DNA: TGTGCCAGCAGCTCCGGACAGGGGTTCCCCTACGAGCAGTACTTC. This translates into CASSSGQGFPYEQYF.

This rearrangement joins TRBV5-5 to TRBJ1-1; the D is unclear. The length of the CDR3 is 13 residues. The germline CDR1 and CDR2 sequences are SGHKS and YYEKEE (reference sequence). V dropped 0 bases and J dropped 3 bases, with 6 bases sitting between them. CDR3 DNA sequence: TGTGCCAGCAGCTTGGAACACCACACTGAAGCTTTCTTT. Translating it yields CASSLEHHTEAFF.

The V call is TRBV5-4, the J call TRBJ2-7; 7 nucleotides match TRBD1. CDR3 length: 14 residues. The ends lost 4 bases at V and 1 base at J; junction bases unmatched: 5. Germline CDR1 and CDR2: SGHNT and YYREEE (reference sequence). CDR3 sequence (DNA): TGTGCCAGCAGCGTGGGGACAGCGTCCTACGAGCAGTACTTC. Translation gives CASSVGTASYEQYF.

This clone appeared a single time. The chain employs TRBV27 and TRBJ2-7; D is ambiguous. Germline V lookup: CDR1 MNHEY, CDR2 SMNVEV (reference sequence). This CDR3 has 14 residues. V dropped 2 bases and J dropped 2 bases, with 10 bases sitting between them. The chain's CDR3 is CASSLSELPYEQYF. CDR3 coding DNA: TGTGCCAGCAGTTTAAGTGAGCTTCCCTACGAGCAGTACTTC.

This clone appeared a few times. CDR3 loop: CATKGIGGNQPQHF. CDR3 in DNA: TGTGCCACTAAGGGTATAGGGGGCAATCAGCCCCAGCATTTT. This chain uses TRBV10-3 with TRBJ1-5; TRBD1 might be the D (5 bases). The CDR3 consists of 14 residues. Trimming took 10 bases from V and 2 from J, leaving 15 bases between them. CDR1 is ENHRY and CDR2 is SYGVKD in the germline V gene.

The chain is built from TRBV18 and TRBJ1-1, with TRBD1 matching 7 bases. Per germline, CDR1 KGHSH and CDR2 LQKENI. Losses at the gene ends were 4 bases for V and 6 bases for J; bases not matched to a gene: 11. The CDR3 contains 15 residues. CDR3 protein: CASSQLQGKDAEAFF. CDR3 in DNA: TGTGCCAGCTCACAATTACAGGGGAAAGACGCTGAAGCTTTCTTT.

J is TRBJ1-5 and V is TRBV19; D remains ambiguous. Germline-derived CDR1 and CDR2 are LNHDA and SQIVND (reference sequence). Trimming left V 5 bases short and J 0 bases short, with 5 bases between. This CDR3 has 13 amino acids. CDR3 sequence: CASSAYSNQPQHF. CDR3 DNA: TGTGCCAGTAGTGCGTATAGCAATCAGCCCCAGCATTTT.

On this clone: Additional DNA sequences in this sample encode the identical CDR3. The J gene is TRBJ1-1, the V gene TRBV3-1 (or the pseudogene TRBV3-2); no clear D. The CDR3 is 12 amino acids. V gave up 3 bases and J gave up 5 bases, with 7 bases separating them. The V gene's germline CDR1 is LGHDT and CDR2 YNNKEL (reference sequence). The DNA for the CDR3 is TGTGCCAGCAGCCAGGCGGGAACTGAAGCTTTCTTT. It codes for CASSQAGTEAFF.

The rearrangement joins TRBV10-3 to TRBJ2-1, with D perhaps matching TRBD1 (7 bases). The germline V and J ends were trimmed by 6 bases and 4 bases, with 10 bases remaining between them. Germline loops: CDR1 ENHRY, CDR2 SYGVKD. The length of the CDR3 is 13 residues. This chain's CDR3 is CAIREGQYNEQFF. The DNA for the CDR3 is TGTGCCATCAGGGAGGGACAGTACAATGAGCAGTTCTTC.

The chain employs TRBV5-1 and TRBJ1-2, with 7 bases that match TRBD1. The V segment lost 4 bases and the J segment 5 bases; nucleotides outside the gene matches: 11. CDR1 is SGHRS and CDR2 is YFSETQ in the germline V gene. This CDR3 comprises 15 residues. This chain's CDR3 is CASSPGQRAAYGYTF. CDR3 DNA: TGCGCCAGCAGCCCGGGACAGAGGGCCGCGTATGGCTACACCTTC.

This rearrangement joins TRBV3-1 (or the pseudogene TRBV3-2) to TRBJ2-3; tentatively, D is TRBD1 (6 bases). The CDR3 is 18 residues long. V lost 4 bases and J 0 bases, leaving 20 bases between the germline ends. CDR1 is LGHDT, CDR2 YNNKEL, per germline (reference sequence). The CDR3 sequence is CASSPYRSTGLSTDTQYF. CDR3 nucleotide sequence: TGTGCCAGCAGCCCATACCGATCGACAGGACTTAGCACAGATACGCAGTATTTT.

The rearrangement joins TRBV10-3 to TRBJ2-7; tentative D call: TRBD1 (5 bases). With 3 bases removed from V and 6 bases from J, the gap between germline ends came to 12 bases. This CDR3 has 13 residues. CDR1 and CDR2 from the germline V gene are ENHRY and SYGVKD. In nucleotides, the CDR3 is TGTGCCATCAGTGACCGCAGGGCTGCCGAGCAGTACTTC. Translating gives CAISDRRAAEQYF.

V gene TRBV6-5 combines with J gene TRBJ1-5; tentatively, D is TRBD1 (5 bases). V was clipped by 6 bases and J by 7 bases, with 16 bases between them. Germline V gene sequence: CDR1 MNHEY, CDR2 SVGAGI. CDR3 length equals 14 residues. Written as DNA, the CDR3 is TGTGCCAGCAGGCCCAACCGGGGGGGGCAGCCCCAGCATTTT. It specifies CASRPNRGGQPQHF.

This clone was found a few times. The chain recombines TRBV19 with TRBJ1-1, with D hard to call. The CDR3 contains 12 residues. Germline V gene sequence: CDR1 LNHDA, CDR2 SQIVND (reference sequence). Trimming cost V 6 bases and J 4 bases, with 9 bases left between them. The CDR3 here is CASRWESTEAFF. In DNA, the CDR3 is TGTGCCAGTAGATGGGAGTCCACTGAAGCTTTCTTT.

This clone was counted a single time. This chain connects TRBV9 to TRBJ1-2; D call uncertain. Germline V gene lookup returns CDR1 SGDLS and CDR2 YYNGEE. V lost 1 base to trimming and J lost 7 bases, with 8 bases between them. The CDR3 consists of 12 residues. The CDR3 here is CASSVSGGGYTF. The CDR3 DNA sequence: TGTGCCAGCAGCGTATCGGGAGGTGGCTACACCTTC.

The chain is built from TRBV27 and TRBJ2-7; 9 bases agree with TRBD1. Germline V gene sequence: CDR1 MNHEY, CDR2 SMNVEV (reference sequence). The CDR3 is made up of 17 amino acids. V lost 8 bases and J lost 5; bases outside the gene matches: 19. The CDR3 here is CASSHRLTGTGLNEQYF. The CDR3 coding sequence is TGTGCCAGCTCGCACCGACTCACCGGGACAGGGCTAAACGAGCAGTACTTC.

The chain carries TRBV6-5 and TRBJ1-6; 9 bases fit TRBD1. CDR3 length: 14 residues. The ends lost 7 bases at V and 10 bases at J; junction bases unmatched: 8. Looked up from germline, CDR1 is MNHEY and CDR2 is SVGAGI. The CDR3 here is CASTRDREGSPLHF. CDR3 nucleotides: TGTGCCAGCACCCGGGACAGGGAGGGATCACCCCTCCACTTT.

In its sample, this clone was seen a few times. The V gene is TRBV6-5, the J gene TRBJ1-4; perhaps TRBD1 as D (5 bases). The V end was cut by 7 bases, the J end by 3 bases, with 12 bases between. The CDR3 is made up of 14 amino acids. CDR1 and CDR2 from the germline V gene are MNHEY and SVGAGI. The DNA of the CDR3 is TGTGCCAGCAATTCAGGGCTAGCTAATGAAAAACTGTTTTTT. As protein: CASNSGLANEKLFF.

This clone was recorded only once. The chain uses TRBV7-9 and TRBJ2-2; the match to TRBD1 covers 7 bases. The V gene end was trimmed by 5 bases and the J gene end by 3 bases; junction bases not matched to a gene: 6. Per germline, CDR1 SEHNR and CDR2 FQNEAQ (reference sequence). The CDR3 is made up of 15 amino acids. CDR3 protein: CASSLGTAYTGELFF. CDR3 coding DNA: TGTGCCAGCAGCCTCGGGACAGCCTACACCGGGGAGCTGTTTTTT.

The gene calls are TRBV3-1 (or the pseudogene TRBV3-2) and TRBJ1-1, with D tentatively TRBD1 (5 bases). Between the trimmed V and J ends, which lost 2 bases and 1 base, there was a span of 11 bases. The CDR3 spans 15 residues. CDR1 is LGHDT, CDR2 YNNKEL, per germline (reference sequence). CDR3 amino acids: CASSQSPTGNTEAFF. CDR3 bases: TGTGCCAGCAGCCAATCCCCCACAGGGAACACTGAAGCTTTCTTT.

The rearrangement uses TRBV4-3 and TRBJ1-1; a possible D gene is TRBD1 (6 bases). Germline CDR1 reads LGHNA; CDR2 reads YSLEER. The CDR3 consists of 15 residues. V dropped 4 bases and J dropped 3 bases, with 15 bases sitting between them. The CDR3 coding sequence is TGCGCCAGCAGCCTTGACAGGCAGGTCGACACTGAAGCTTTCTTT. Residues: CASSLDRQVDTEAFF.